By share, the clone carrying this T cell receptor beta chain counts as medium-sized. This sample is part of a study of esophageal squamous cell carcinoma under preoperative chemotherapy. Germline values: CDR1 MNHEY, CDR2 SVGAGI. The CDR3 is 16 residues long. With 5 bases removed from V and 1 base from J, the gap between germline ends came to 12 bases. A single record per CDR3 protein comes from TCRdb applying MiXCR to the PCR reads. The sample holds under 7,000 distinct CDR3 sequences, about a third seen once. As for time point: before preoperative PTX-NDP chemotherapy. The chain uses TRBV6-5 and TRBJ2-6; D uncertain. The receptor was derived from a human donor with esophageal squamous cell carcinoma. The donor label of this sample is uncertain. This specimen was collected from a patient given preoperative chemotherapy. CDR3: CASSPLATSGANVLTF. CDR3 nucleotides: TGTGCCAGCAGTCCACTCGCTACTTCTGGGGCCAACGTCCTGACTTTC.